A single sample is the source of the 32 T cell receptor beta chains below, sequenced in a study of Ad26.COV2.S vaccination and SARS-CoV-2 variants. This table comes from immunoSEQ multiplex PCR, and its TCRdb copy is limited to in-frame clones, with some not included. The sample includes tens of thousands of clones, 82% of them seen just once. Specimen: peripheral blood, collected after recovery from COVID-19. These receptors all come from a human donor who had recovered from COVID-19.

V is TRBV3-1 (or the pseudogene TRBV3-2) and J is TRBJ2-7, with unresolved D. The CDR3 consists of 13 residues. Trimming removed 1 base from V and 7 bases from J, with 11 bases in between. CDR1 and CDR2 from the germline V gene are LGHDT and YNNKEL (reference sequence). The CDR3 DNA reads as TGTGCCAGCAGCCAAGGGTCCTCTCGGGAGCAGTACTTC. It is translated as CASSQGSSREQYF.

This rearrangement joins TRBV19 to TRBJ2-7, with 7 bases identical to TRBD2. From germline, CDR1 is LNHDA and CDR2 SQIVND (reference sequence). After removal of 4 bases from V and 3 bases from J, the junction contained 6 bases not matched to a gene. The CDR3 covers 14 residues. The CDR3, as DNA: TGTGCCAGTAGTACCCGGGACTATCTCTACGAGCAGTACTTC. Encoded protein: CASSTRDYLYEQYF.

The V gene is TRBV7-9, the J gene TRBJ1-6; D not certain. Per the germline V gene, CDR1 is SEHNR and CDR2 is FQNEAQ (reference sequence). Trimming took 1 base from V and 11 from J, leaving 12 bases between them. CDR3 length equals 14 residues. The CDR3 DNA sequence: TGTGCCAGCAGCTTAGGCGGCTCGCTGGCACCCCTCCACTTT. Encoded protein: CASSLGGSLAPLHF.

The J gene is TRBJ2-3, the V gene TRBV10-3; 7 nucleotides match TRBD1. The germline CDR1 and CDR2 sequences are ENHRY and SYGVKD. V was clipped by 6 bases and J by 2 bases; unmatched bases: 5. This CDR3 comprises 14 residues. The chain's CDR3 is CAIRVTGNTDTQYF. The CDR3 DNA sequence: TGTGCCATCAGGGTGACAGGGAACACAGATACGCAGTATTTT.

This clone was seen a handful of times. This chain uses TRBV28 with TRBJ2-3; 9 nucleotides align to TRBD1. CDR1 is MDHEN, CDR2 SYDVKM, per germline. V shed 6 bases and J 2 bases; nucleotides not matched to a gene: 12. The CDR3 sequence is 17 residues long. The chain's CDR3 is CASSRLSGQGLTDTQYF. The CDR3 region has the DNA TGTGCCAGCAGCAGACTATCGGGACAGGGTCTCACAGATACGCAGTATTTT.

The V and J genes are TRBV28 and TRBJ1-4, with D possibly being TRBD1 (6 bases). The V end was cut by 4 bases, the J end by 7 bases, with 16 bases between. Germline-derived CDR1 and CDR2 are MDHEN and SYDVKM. The CDR3 contains 15 residues. CDR3 loop: CASSSLYRDREKLFF. The CDR3 bases are TGTGCCAGCAGTTCCTTATACAGGGATCGTGAAAAACTGTTTTTT.

At least ten counts were recorded for this clone. The rearrangement links TRBV2 to TRBJ1-6, with D possibly TRBD1 on 5 matching bases. The ends were cut back, 3 bases at V and 4 bases at J, with 13 bases in the middle. Germline values: CDR1 SNHLY, CDR2 FYNNEI. CDR3 length: 16 residues. The CDR3 nucleotides read TGTGCCAGCAGTGAGTCGGGGGGGGTGTATAATTCACCCCTCCACTTT. It translates to CASSESGGVYNSPLHF.

The chain is built from TRBV5-4 and TRBJ2-1, with 10 bases that match TRBD1. The CDR3 has 13 residues. Germline loops: CDR1 SGHNT, CDR2 YYREEE (reference sequence). Trimming took 3 bases from V and 7 from J; bases not matched to a gene: 1. CDR3 protein: CASSWTGGNEQFF. The CDR3 region has the DNA TGTGCCAGCAGCTGGACAGGGGGTAATGAGCAGTTCTTC.

This clone showed up just a few times. This chain connects TRBV6-2 or TRBV6-3 to TRBJ1-5, with 11 nucleotides matching TRBD1. Per the germline V gene, CDR1 is MNHEY and CDR2 is SVGEGT. This CDR3 comprises 21 residues. V shed 0 bases, J shed 1 base, and the junction held 14 bases outside the gene matches. The chain's CDR3 is CASSYSPSGTGGRRSNQPQHF. The CDR3 DNA follows: TGTGCCAGCAGTTACTCGCCTTCCGGGACAGGGGGGAGAAGAAGCAATCAGCCCCAGCATTTT.

V usage is TRBV2 and J usage is TRBJ2-1; D gene ambiguous. The CDR3 has 13 amino acids. From germline, CDR1 is SNHLY and CDR2 FYNNEI. With 8 bases removed from V and 0 bases from J, the gap between germline ends came to 8 bases. The CDR3 sequence is CASVGVSYNEQFF. In DNA form, the CDR3 reads TGTGCCAGCGTAGGAGTCTCCTACAATGAGCAGTTCTTC.

The CDR3 coding sequence is TGTGCCAGCAGTCGACCCACAGATACGCAGTATTTT. This encodes CASSRPTDTQYF. V gene TRBV6-2 or TRBV6-3 combines with J gene TRBJ2-3; D gene unclear. Between the trimmed V and J ends, which lost 5 bases and 2 bases, there was a span of 5 bases. This CDR3 spans 12 amino acids. Looked up from germline, CDR1 is MNHEY and CDR2 is SVGEGT.

This CDR3 reads CASSFSGGNYEQYF. The CDR3 coding sequence is TGTGCCAGCAGCTTCTCAGGGGGCAACTACGAGCAGTACTTC. This rearrangement joins TRBV7-9 to TRBJ2-7; 8 nucleotides line up with TRBD1. The CDR3 has 14 amino acids. The germline CDR1 and CDR2 sequences are SEHNR and FQNEAQ (reference sequence). The junction had 4 bases not matched to a gene; V was cut back by 3 bases and J by 3 bases.

The chain couples TRBV28 to TRBJ1-3; D may be TRBD1 (5 bases). The CDR3 is 14 residues long. Germline V gives CDR1 MDHEN, CDR2 SYDVKM. The CDR3 region is CVILGGSSGNTIYF. The CDR3 region has the DNA TGTGTGATTCTCGGGGGTTCGTCTGGAAACACCATATATTTT.

This clone appeared once. The chain carries TRBV27 and TRBJ1-5; the D gene is possibly TRBD1 (5 bases). This CDR3 has 13 amino acids. The V gene's germline CDR1 is MNHEY and CDR2 SMNVEV (reference sequence). V shed 1 base and J shed 7 bases, with 8 bases lying between them. CDR3: CASSLWGGQPQHF. The DNA of the CDR3 is TGTGCCAGCAGTTTATGGGGGGGGCAGCCCCAGCATTTT.

This chain links TRBV19 with TRBJ2-1; D possibly uses TRBD1 or TRBD2 (5 bases each). This CDR3 contains 15 residues. Trimming removed 2 bases from V and 3 bases from J, with 11 bases in between. CDR1 and CDR2 from the germline V gene are LNHDA and SQIVND (reference sequence). Here the CDR3 DNA reads TGTGCCAGTAGTATAAGCAGAGGGGTCTACAATGAGCAGTTCTTC. Translation gives CASSISRGVYNEQFF.

This clone has just one count. This rearrangement joins TRBV3-1 (or the pseudogene TRBV3-2) to TRBJ1-2; TRBD1 matches at 7 bases. V lost 7 bases, J lost 6 bases, and 5 bases stayed unmatched. This CDR3 comprises 12 residues. Looked up from germline, CDR1 is LGHDT and CDR2 is YNNKEL (reference sequence). In DNA form, the CDR3 reads TGTGCCAGCAACACGGGACAGAATGGCTACACCTTC. It yields the protein CASNTGQNGYTF.

The genes are TRBV18 and TRBJ1-2, with a possible D match to TRBD1 (5 bases). With 2 bases removed from V and 0 bases from J, the gap between germline ends came to 10 bases. Germline CDR1 KGHSH, CDR2 LQKENI. This CDR3 is 15 amino acids long. The CDR3 DNA sequence: TGTGCCAGCTCACCAGGAGCAGGGACTAACTATGGCTACACCTTC. This sequence encodes CASSPGAGTNYGYTF.

The chain combines TRBV11-3 with TRBJ2-6, with D possibly TRBD1 on 5 matching bases. The CDR3 consists of 16 residues. V lost 6 bases and J 0 bases, leaving 12 bases between the germline ends. Germline V gene data show CDR1 as SGHNT and CDR2 as YENEEA. CDR3 amino acids: CASSWQGRSGANVLTF. CDR3 in DNA: TGTGCCAGCAGTTGGCAGGGCCGCTCTGGGGCCAACGTCCTGACTTTC.

The chain employs TRBV9 and TRBJ1-5, with D perhaps matching TRBD1 (5 bases). The germline V and J ends were trimmed by 3 bases and 7 bases, with 14 bases remaining between them. The germline gives CDR1 SGDLS, CDR2 YYNGEE. The CDR3 runs to 14 residues. CDR3 loop: CASSAAGQGQPQHF. In nucleotides, the CDR3 is TGTGCCAGCAGCGCCGCAGGACAAGGGCAGCCCCAGCATTTT.

The DNA for the CDR3 is TGTGCCAGCAGCCATTGGACAGAGAACACCGGGGAGCTGTTTTTT. Translation: CASSHWTENTGELFF. The chain has TRBV7-9 and TRBJ2-2; a possible D gene is TRBD1 (6 bases). CDR3 length equals 15 residues. The germline V gene encodes CDR1 SEHNR and CDR2 FQNEAQ (reference sequence). V was trimmed by 5 bases and J by 1 base, leaving 11 bases between them.

This sequence joins TRBV3-1 (or the pseudogene TRBV3-2) and TRBJ1-1; D might be TRBD1 (6 bases). CDR3 length equals 17 residues. Germline-derived CDR1 and CDR2 are LGHDT and YNNKEL (reference sequence). With 1 base removed from V and 5 bases from J, the gap between germline ends came to 20 bases. The CDR3 bases are TGTGCCAGCAGCCAAGGACAAATACAGGGCCGATTGACTGAAGCTTTCTTT. This translates into CASSQGQIQGRLTEAFF.

This chain joins TRBV13 and TRBJ2-1, with TRBD2 identical over 15 bases. J was trimmed by 0 bases and V by 3 bases; bases with no gene match: 6. The CDR3 covers 19 residues. The germline V gene encodes CDR1 PRHDT and CDR2 FYEKMQ (reference sequence). The CDR3 here is CASSFEGTSGRYSYNEQFF. Written as DNA, the CDR3 is TGTGCCAGCAGCTTCGAAGGGACTAGCGGGAGGTACTCCTACAATGAGCAGTTCTTC.

The chain carries TRBV6-6 and TRBJ2-2; 7 positions agree with TRBD2. Trimming at V came to 5 bases and at J to 0 bases, leaving 9 bases not matched to a gene. This CDR3 is 17 amino acids long. CDR1 and CDR2 (germline): MNHNY, SVGAGI (reference sequence). The CDR3 DNA sequence: TGTGCCAGCAGTCCCCCGAAGCGGGGACCGAACACCGGGGAGCTGTTTTTT. Its protein product is CASSPPKRGPNTGELFF.

V and J are TRBV6-1 and TRBJ1-5, with TRBD1 matching over 10 bases. Germline CDR1 and CDR2: MNHNS and SASEGT. With V trimmed by 3 bases and J by 2 bases, 4 bases remained unmatched. This CDR3 region has 16 residues. The CDR3 DNA reads as TGTGCCAGCAGTGAGGCGACAGGGGGCGGCAATCAGCCCCAGCATTTT. Its translation: CASSEATGGGNQPQHF.

The chain carries TRBV5-1 and TRBJ2-5, with TRBD2 matching 10 bases. Germline V lookup: CDR1 SGHRS, CDR2 YFSETQ. CDR3 size: 16 residues. Unmatched junction bases numbered 4, after V lost 0 bases and J lost 2 bases. CDR3 region: CASSLAVAGGQETQYF. CDR3 nucleotides: TGCGCCAGCAGCTTGGCGGTAGCGGGAGGACAAGAGACCCAGTACTTC.

This rearrangement joins TRBV24-1 to TRBJ2-5, with D perhaps matching TRBD1 (6 bases). The CDR3 has 14 residues. V was trimmed by 3 bases and J by 10 bases, leaving 17 bases between them. Germline CDR1 and CDR2: KGHDR and SFDVKD. DNA of the CDR3: TGTGCCACCAGTGATCCAGGGGCCCCCGGGGACCAGTACTTC. This translates into CATSDPGAPGDQYF.

This chain uses TRBV6-2 or TRBV6-3 with TRBJ2-2; D is ambiguous. Per the germline V gene, CDR1 is MNHEY and CDR2 is SVGEGT. The CDR3 extends over 17 amino acids. The germline V and J ends were trimmed by 0 bases and 0 bases, with 11 bases remaining between them. CDR3 protein: CASSYSNPGSNTGELFF. The DNA for the CDR3 is TGTGCCAGCAGTTACTCGAACCCTGGGTCGAACACCGGGGAGCTGTTTTTT.

The rearrangement links TRBV11-2 to TRBJ2-1; 9 bases are a match to TRBD2. With V trimmed by 1 base and J by 5 bases, 9 bases remained unmatched. This CDR3 region has 17 residues. Germline CDR1 is SGHAT and CDR2 is FQNNGV. CDR3 DNA sequence: TGTGCCAGCAGCTTAGCTTTAGCGGGAGCGGGACACAATGAGCAGTTCTTC. This codes for CASSLALAGAGHNEQFF.

This clone appeared once. The chain combines TRBV11-3 with TRBJ2-7, with TRBD2 matching over 8 bases. This CDR3 comprises 15 residues. The ends lost 1 base at V and 4 bases at J; junction bases unmatched: 6. The germline V gene encodes CDR1 SGHNT and CDR2 YENEEA. The CDR3 here is CASSLVTSENYEQYF. The CDR3 DNA is TGTGCCAGCAGCTTAGTGACTAGCGAAAATTACGAGCAGTACTTC.

The chain joins TRBV9 to TRBJ1-4; tentative D call: TRBD1 (5 bases). Per germline, CDR1 SGDLS and CDR2 YYNGEE. With 3 bases removed from V and 7 bases from J, the gap between germline ends came to 16 bases. This CDR3 has 15 amino acids. CDR3 sequence reads: CASSALEGFSEKLFF. DNA for the CDR3: TGTGCCAGCAGCGCCCTTGAGGGGTTTAGTGAAAAACTGTTTTTT.

The CDR3 DNA reads as TGTGCCAGCAGCCAAGGGTGGTATAGTGAGCAGTTCTTC. Protein: CASSQGWYSEQFF. V usage is TRBV3-1 (or the pseudogene TRBV3-2) and J usage is TRBJ2-1; D is uncertain. CDR3 length equals 13 residues. The V end was cut by 1 base, the J end by 9 bases, with 10 bases between. Germline V gene data show CDR1 as LGHDT and CDR2 as YNNKEL (reference sequence).

This clone has only a few counts. The V and J genes are TRBV2 and TRBJ2-7; perhaps TRBD1 as D (6 bases). This CDR3 is built from 12 residues. CDR1 is SNHLY, CDR2 FYNNEI, per germline. The ends were cut back, 10 bases at V and 7 bases at J, with 17 bases in the middle. CDR3 protein: CATLSGTNEQYF. CDR3 coding DNA: TGTGCCACCTTGTCTGGGACAAATGAGCAGTACTTC.